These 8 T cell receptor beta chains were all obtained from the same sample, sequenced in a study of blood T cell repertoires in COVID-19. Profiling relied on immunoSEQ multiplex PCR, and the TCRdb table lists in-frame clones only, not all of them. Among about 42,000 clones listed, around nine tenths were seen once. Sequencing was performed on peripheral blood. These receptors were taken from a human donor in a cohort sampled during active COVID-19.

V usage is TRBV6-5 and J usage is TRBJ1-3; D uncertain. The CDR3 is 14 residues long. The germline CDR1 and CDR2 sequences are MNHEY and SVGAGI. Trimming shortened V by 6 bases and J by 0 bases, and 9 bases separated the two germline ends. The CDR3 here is CASRETFSGNTIYF. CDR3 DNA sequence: TGTGCCAGCAGGGAGACCTTCTCTGGAAACACCATATATTTT.

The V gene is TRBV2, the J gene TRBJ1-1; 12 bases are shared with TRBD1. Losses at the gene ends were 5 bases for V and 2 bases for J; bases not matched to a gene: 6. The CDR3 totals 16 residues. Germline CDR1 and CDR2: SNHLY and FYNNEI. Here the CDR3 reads CASSRPGTGGNTEAFF. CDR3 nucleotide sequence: TGTGCCAGCAGTAGACCCGGGACAGGGGGCAACACTGAAGCTTTCTTT.

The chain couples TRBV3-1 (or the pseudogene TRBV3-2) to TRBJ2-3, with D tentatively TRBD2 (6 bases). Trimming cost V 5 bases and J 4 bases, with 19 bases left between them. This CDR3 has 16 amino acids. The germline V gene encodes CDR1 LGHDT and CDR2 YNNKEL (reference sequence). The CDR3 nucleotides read TGTGCCAGCAGCTTCCCGCGGGGCGGGGTCGCAGATACGCAGTATTTT. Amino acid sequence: CASSFPRGGVADTQYF.

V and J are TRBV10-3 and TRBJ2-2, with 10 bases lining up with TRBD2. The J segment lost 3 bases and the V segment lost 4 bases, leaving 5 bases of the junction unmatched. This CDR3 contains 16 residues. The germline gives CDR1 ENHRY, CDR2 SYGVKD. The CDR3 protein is CAISVVSGGDTGELFF. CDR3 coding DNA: TGTGCCATCAGTGTGGTCAGCGGGGGGGACACCGGGGAGCTGTTTTTT.

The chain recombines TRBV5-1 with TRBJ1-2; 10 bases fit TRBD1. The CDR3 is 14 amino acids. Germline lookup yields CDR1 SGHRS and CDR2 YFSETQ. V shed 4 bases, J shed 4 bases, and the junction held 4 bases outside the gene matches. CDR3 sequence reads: CASSPGQGVYGYTF. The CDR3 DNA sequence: TGCGCCAGCAGCCCCGGACAGGGGGTCTATGGCTACACCTTC. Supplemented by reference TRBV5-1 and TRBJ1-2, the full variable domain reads KAGVTQTPRYLIKTRGQQVTLSCSPISGHRSVSWYQQTPGQGLQFLFEYFSETQRNKGNFPGRFSGRQFSNSRSEMNVSTLELGDSALYLCASSPGQGVYGYTFGSGTRLTVV.

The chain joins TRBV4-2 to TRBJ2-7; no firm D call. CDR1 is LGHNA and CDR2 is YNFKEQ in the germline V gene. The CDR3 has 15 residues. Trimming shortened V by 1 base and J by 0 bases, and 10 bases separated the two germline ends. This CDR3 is CASSQGWQDSYEQYF. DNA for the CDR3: TGTGCCAGCAGCCAAGGGTGGCAGGACTCCTACGAGCAGTACTTC.

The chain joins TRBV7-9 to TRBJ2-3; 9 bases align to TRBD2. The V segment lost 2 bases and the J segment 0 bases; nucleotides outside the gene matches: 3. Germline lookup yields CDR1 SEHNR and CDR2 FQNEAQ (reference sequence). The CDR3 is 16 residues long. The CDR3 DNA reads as TGTGCCAGCAGCTTACAAAGCGGGGGGAGCACAGATACGCAGTATTTT. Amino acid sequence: CASSLQSGGSTDTQYF.

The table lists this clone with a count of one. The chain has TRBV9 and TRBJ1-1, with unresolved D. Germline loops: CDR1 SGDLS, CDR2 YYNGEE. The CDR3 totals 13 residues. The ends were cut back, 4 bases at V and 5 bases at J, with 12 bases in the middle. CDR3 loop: CASSPGKGTEAFF. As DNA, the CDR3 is TGTGCCAGCAGCCCGGGGAAAGGGACTGAAGCTTTCTTT.